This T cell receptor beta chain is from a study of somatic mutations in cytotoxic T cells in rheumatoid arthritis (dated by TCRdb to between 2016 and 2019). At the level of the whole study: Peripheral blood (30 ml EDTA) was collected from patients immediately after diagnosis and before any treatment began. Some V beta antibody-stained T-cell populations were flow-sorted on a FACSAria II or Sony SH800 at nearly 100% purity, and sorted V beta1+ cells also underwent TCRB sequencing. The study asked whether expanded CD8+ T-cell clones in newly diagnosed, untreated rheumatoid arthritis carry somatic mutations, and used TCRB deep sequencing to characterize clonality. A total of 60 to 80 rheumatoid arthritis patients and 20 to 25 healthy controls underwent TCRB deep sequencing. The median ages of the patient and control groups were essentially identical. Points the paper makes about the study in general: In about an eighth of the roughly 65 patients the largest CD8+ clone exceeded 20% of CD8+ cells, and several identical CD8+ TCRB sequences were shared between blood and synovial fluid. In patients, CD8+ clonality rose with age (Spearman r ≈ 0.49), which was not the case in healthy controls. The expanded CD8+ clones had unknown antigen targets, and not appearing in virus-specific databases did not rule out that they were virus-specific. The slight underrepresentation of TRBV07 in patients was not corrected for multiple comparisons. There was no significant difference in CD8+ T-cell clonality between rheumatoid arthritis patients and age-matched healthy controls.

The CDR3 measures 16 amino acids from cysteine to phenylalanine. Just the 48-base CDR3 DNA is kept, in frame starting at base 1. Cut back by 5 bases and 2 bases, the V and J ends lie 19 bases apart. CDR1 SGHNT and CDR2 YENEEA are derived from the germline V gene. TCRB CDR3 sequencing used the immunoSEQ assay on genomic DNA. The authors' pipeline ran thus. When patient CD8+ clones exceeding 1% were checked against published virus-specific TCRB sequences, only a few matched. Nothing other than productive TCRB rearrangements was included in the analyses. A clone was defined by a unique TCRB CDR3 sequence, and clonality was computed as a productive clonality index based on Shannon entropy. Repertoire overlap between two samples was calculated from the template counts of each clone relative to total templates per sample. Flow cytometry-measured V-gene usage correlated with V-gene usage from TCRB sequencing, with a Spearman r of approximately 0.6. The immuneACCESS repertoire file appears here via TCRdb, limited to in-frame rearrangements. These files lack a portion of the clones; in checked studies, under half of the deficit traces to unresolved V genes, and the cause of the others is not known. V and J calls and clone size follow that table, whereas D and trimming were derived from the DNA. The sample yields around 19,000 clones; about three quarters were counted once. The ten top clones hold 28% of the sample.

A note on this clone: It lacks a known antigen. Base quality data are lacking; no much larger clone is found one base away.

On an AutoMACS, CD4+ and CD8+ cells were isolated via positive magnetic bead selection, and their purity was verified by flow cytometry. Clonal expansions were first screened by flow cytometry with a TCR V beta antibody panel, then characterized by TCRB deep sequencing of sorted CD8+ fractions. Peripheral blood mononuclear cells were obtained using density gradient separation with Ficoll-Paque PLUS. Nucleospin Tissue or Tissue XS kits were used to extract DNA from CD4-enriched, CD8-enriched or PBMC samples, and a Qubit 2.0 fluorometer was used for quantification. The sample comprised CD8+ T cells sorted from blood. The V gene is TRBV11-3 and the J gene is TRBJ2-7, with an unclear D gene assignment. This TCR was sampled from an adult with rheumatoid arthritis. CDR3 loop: CASSLPQEEHTYEQYF. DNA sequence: TGTGCCAGCAGCCTCCCGCAGGAAGAGCATACCTACGAGCAGTACTTC.